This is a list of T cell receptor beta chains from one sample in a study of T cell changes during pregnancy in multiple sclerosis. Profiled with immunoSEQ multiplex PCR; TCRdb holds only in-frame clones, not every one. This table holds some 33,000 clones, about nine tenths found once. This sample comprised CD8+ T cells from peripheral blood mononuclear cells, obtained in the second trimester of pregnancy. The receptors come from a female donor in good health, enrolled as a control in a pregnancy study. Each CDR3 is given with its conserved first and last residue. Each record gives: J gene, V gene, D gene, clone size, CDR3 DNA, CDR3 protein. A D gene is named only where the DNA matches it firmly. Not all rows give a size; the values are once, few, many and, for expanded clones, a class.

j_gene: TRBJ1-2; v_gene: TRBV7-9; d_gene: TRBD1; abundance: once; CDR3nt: TGTGCCAGCAGCTTGGGTATTGTACAGGGGGCCTATGGCTACACCTTC; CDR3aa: CASSLGIVQGAYGYTF
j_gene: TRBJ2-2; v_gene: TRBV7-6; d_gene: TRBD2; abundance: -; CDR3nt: TGTGCCAGCAGCTTAGCGGTGGTTCGGGGGGTGAACACCGGGGAGCTGTTTTTT; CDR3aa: CASSLAVVRGVNTGELFF
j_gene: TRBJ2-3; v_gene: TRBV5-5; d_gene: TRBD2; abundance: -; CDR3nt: TGTGCCAGCAGCCAAGAGATCGCTAGCGGTCCTAGGCATACGCAGTATTTT; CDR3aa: CASSQEIASGPRHTQYF
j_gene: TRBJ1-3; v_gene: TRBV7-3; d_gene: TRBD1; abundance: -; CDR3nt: TGTGCCAGCGGGGGACAGGGGGATTTAGTGATTGGAAACACCATATATTTT; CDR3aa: CASGGQGDLVIGNTIYF
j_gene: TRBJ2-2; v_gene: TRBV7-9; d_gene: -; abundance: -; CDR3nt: TGTGCCAGCAGCTTAATCCTCCCTACCGGGGAGCTGTTTTTT; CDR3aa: CASSLILPTGELFF
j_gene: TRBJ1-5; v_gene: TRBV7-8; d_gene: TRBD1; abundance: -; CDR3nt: TGTGCCAGCAGCTTGGAACAGGGGGCTTACAATCAGCCCCAGCATTTT; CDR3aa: CASSLEQGAYNQPQHF
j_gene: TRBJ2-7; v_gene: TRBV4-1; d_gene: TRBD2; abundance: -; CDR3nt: TGCGCCAGCAGCCTGGGACTAGGGCCACCCTCCTACGAGCAGTACTTC; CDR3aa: CASSLGLGPPSYEQYF
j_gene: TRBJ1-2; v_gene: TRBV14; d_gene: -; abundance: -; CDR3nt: TGTGCCAGCAGCCGAAGGGGTTATGACTATGGCTACACCTTC; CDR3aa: CASSRRGYDYGYTF
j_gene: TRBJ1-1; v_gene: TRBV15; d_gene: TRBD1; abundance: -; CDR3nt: TGTGCCACCAGCAGATTACAGGGGGCTGGTGAAGCTTTCTTT; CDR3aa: CATSRLQGAGEAFF
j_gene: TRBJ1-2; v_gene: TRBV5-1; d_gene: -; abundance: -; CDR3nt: TGCGCCAGCAGCGACAGGTTTGATACAGGGAACTATGGCTACACCTTC; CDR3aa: CASSDRFDTGNYGYTF
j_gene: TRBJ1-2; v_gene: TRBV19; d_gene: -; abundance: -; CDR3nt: TGTGCCAGTAGTATAGATTTAGAAGTAAACTATGGCTACACCTTC; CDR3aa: CASSIDLEVNYGYTF
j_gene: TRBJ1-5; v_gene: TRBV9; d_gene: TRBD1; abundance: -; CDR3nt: TGTGCCAGCAGCCGAGACGGCAGGGGGCTAGGTCAGCCCCAGCATTTT; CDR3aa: CASSRDGRGLGQPQHF
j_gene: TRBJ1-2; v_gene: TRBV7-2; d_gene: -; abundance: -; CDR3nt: TGTGCCAGCAGCATGGACATTATCTATGGCTACACCTTC; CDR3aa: CASSMDIIYGYTF
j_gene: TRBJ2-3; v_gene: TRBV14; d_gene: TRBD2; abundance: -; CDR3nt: TGTGCCAGCAGCCTCCCGGCTAGCGGGGGGGCAGAATTGCAGTATTTT; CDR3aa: CASSLPASGGAELQYF
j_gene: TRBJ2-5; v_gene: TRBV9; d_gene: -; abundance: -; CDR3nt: TGTGCCAGCAGCGCAGGATCGGGGTACCAAGAGACCCAGTACTTC; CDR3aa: CASSAGSGYQETQYF
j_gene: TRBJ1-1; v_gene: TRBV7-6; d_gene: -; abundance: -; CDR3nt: TGTGCCAGCAGCTTGGACAGAATGAACACTGAAGCTTTCTTT; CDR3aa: CASSLDRMNTEAFF
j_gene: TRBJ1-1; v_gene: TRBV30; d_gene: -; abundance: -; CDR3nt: TGTGCCTGGAGGCGAACAGGGATGAACACTGAAGCTTTCTTT; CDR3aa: CAWRRTGMNTEAFF
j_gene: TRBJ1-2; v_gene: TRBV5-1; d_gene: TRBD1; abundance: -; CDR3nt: TGCGCCAGCAACCCGACAGGGGACTATGGCTACACCTTC; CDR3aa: CASNPTGDYGYTF
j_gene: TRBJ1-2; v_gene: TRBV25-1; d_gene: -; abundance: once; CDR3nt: TGTGCCAGCAGTTCGTGGGGGGGGAGGACTAACTATGGCTACACCTTC; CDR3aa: CASSSWGGRTNYGYTF
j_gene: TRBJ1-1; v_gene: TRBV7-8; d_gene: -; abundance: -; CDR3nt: TGTGCCAGCAGCCCCGCGGGAGGGGACACTGAAGCTTTCTTT; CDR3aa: CASSPAGGDTEAFF
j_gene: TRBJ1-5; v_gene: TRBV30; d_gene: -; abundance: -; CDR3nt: TGTGCCTGGAGCCAGGGGCAACAGCCCCAGCATTTT; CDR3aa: CAWSQGQQPQHF
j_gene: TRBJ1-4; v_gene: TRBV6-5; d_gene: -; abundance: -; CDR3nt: TGTGCCAGCAGTTATTGGCAAGGGGATAATGAAAAACTGTTTTTT; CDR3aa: CASSYWQGDNEKLFF
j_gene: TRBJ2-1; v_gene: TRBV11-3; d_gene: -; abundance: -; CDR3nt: TGTGCCAGCAGCTCGAAGCGGGCATCCTACAATGAGCAGTTCTTC; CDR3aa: CASSSKRASYNEQFF
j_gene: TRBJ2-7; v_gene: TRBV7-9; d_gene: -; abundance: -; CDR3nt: TGTGCCAGCAGCCCACGCCAGGGAGAGCAGTACTTC; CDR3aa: CASSPRQGEQYF
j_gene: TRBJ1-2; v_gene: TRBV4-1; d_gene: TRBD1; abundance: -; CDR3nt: TGCGCCAGCAGCCAGGGACAGGGTCGAAACTATGGCTACACCTTC; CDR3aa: CASSQGQGRNYGYTF
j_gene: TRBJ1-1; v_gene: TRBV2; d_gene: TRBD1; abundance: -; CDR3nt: TGTGCCAGCAGTTACACAGGGGACAGGTATGAAGCTTTCTTT; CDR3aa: CASSYTGDRYEAFF
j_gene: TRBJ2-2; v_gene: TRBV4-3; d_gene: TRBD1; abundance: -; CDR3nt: TGCGCCAGCAGCCAAGATAGGAACAGGGGGGCCGGGGAGCTGTTTTTT; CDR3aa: CASSQDRNRGAGELFF
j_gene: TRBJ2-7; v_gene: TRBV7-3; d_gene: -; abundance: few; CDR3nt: TGTGCCAGCAGCTCCCAATGGCGGGGGCATTATTACGAGCAGTACTTC; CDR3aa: CASSSQWRGHYYEQYF
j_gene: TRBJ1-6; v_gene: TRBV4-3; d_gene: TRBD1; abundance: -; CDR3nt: TGCGCCAGCAGCCAAGAGGAGACAGGGATCGATTCACCCCTCCACTTT; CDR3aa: CASSQEETGIDSPLHF
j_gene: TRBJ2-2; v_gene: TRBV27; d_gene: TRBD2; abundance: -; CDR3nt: TGTGCCAGCACCTCAAGCGGGGGGGCTTACACCGGGGAGCTGTTTTTT; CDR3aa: CASTSSGGAYTGELFF
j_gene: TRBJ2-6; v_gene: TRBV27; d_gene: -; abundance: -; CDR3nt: TGTGCCAGCAGTTTATCGGCAGGTCCTTACTCTGGGGCCAACGTCCTGACTTTC; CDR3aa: CASSLSAGPYSGANVLTF
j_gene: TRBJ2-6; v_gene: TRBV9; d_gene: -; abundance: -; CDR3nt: TGTGCCAGCAGTCCGACATCAGACTCTGGGGCCAACGTCCTGACTTTC; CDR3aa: CASSPTSDSGANVLTF
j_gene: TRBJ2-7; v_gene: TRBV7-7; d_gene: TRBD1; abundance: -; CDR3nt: TGTGCTAGCAGTGAGGGGGCAGGGGACCGGGAGCAGTACTTC; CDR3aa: CASSEGAGDREQYF
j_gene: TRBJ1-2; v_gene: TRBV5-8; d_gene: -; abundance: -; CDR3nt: TGTGCCAGCAGCTTGGCTGGGGTGCAGGGAAGCTATGGCTACACCTTC; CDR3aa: CASSLAGVQGSYGYTF
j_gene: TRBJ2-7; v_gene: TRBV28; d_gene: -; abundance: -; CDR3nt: TGTGCCAGCAGTTTAATAGGCAGGGAAGGCTACGAGCAGTACTTC; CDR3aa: CASSLIGREGYEQYF
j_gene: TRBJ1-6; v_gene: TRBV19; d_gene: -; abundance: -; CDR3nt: TGTGCCAGTAGTATACTCTCAGGGGTTGATAACTATAATTCACCCCTCCACTTT; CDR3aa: CASSILSGVDNYNSPLHF
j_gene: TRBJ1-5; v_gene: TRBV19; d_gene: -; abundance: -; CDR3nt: TGTGCCAGTAGTATAGAGGGCAGGGTAATTAGCAATCAGCCCCAGCATTTT; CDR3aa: CASSIEGRVISNQPQHF
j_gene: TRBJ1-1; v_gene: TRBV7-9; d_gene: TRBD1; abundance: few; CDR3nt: TGTGCCAGCAGCCACGGGACAGGGCATGAAGCTTTCTTT; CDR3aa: CASSHGTGHEAFF
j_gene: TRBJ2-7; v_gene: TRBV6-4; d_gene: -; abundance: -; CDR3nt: TGTGCCAGCAGTGAGTCCAGGGGCTACGAGCAGTACTTC; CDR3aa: CASSESRGYEQYF
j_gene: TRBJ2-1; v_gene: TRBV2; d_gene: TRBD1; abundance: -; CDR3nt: TGTGCCACCCAGGGGGGGGACAGGGAGGAAAATGAGCAGTTCTTC; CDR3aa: CATQGGDREENEQFF
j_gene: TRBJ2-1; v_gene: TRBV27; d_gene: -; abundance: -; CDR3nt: TGTGCCAGCAGTTGGGGGCTGGGCAATGAGCAGTTCTTC; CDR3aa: CASSWGLGNEQFF
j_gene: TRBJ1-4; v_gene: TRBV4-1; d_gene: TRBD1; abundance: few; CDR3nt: TGCGCCAGCAGCTTCGGGACAGGGTACGAAAAACTGTTTTTT; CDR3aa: CASSFGTGYEKLFF
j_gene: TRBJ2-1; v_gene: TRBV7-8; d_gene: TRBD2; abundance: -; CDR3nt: TGTGCCAGCAGCTATGCGACTAGCCACAATGAGCAGTTCTTC; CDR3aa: CASSYATSHNEQFF
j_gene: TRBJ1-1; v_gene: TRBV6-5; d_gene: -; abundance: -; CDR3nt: TGTGCCAGCAGTTACTCGGCGGGGACCTACACTGAAGCTTTCTTT; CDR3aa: CASSYSAGTYTEAFF
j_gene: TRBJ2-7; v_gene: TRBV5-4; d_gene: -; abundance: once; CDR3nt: TGTGCCAGCAGCTTGGGAAGAACTTCCTACGAGCAGTACTTC; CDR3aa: CASSLGRTSYEQYF
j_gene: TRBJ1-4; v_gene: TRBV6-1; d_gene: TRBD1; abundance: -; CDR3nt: TGTGCCAGCATTGGCCCAGGGGGAGGAGGTGAAAAACTGTTTTTT; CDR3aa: CASIGPGGGGEKLFF
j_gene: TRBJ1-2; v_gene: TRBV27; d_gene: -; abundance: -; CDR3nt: TGTGCCAGCCGACACCCGAACTATGGCTACACCTTC; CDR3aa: CASRHPNYGYTF
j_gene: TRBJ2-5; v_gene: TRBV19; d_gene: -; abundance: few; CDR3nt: TGTGCCAGTAGTACCCGGGACACATTCCAAGAGACCCAGTACTTC; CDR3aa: CASSTRDTFQETQYF
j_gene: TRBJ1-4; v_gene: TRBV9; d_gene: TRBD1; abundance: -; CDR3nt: TGTGCCAGCAGCGGAAAGGGGACAGGCGGGAAATATGAGGAAAAACTGTTTTTT; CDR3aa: CASSGKGTGGKYEEKLFF
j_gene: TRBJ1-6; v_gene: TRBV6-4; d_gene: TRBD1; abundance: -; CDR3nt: TGTGCCAGCAGTGACCACGGGACAGGGAATTCACCCCTCCACTTT; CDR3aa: CASSDHGTGNSPLHF
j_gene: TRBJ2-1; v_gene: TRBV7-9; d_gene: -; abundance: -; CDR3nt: TGTGCCAGCAGCTCGGGGAGCTCCTACAATGAGCAGTTCTTC; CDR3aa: CASSSGSSYNEQFF
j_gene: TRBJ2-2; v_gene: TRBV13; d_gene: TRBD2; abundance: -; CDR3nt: TGTGCCAGCAGCTTGGAACTAGCGGCGAACACCGGGGAGCTGTTTTTT; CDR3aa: CASSLELAANTGELFF
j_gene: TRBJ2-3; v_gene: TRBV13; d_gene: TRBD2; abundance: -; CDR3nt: TGTGCCAGCAGCCCCACCGGGACTAGCGGGGGGACGGATACGCAGTATTTT; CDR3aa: CASSPTGTSGGTDTQYF
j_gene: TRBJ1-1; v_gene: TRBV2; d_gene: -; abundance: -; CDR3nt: TGTGCCAGCAGACCAGGACTCCTGAACACTGAAGCTTTCTTT; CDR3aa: CASRPGLLNTEAFF
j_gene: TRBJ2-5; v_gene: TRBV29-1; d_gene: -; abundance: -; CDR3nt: TGCAGCGGAAAAGGAGCTACCCAAAAAGAGACCCAGTACTTC; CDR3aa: CSGKGATQKETQYF
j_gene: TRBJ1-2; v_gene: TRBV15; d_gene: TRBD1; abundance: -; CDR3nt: TGTGCCACCAGCGGGAAGGGACAGGGGCATGGCTACACCTTC; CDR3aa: CATSGKGQGHGYTF
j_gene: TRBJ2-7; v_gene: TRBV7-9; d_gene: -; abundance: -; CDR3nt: TGTGCCAGCAGCTTAAAGACCCGGAGGGGCTACGAGCAGTACTTC; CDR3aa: CASSLKTRRGYEQYF